This TCR beta chain was found in a study of T cells in Graves' hyperthyroidism and ophthalmopathy. For ophthalmopathy patients, the Clinical Activity Score was at least 3 and the NOSPECS grade at least 4; duration was under 3 months. A word on this clonotype: As yet, its antigen is unknown. Possible read error: a much larger clone is one base away.

Study-wide findings and caveats: A model of 13 V-J features distinguished ophthalmopathy from stable hyperthyroidism. The blood repertoire included most of the expanded thyroid clonotypes above 0.001.

Regions amplified from RNA transcripts were the TCR beta CDR3 regions. Initially, a first-round RT-PCR of the TCR CDR3 employed the HTBI primer set. TCRdb reprocessed the multiplex PCR reads via MiXCR and lists one record per CDR3 protein. The sample shows approximately 520,000 distinct CDR3 sequences, around 22% of them seen only once. The length of the CDR3 is 15 residues. This clonotype was obtained from a woman aged 25 to 39 with Graves' ophthalmopathy. The sample was blood. V gene TRBV12-3 or TRBV12-4 combines with J gene TRBJ1-3, with 7 bases identical to TRBD1. As DNA, the CDR3 is TGTGCCAGCAGTTTCGACAGGGTATCTGGAATCACCATATATTTT. It is translated as CASSFDRVSGITIYF.